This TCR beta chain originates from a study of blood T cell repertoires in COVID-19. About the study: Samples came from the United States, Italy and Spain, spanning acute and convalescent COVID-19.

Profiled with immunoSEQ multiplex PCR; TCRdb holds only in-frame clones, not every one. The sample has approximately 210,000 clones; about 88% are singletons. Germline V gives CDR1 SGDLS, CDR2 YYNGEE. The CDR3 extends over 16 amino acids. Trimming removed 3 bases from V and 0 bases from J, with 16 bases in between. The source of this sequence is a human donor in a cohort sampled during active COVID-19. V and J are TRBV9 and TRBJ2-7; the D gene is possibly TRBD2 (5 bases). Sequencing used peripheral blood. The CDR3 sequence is CASSAGWPGSSYEQYF. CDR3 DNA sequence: TGTGCCAGCAGCGCGGGGTGGCCAGGCAGCTCCTACGAGCAGTACTTC.